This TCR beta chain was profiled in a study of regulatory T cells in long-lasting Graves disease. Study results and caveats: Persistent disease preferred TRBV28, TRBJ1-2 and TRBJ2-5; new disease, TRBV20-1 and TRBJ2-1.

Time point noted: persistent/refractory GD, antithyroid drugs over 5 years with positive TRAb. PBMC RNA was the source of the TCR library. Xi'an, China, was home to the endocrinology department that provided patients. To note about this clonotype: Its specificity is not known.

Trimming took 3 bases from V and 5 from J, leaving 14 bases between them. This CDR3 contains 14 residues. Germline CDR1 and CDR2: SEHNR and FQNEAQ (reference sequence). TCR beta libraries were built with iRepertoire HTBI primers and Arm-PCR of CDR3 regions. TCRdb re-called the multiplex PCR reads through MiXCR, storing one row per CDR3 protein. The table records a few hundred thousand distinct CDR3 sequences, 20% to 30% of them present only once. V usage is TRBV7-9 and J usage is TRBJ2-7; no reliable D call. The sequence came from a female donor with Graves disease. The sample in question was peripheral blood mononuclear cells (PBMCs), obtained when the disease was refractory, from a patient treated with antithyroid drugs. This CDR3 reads CASSFGGSLDEQYF. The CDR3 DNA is TGTGCCAGCAGCTTCGGCGGCTCTTTAGACGAGCAGTACTTC.